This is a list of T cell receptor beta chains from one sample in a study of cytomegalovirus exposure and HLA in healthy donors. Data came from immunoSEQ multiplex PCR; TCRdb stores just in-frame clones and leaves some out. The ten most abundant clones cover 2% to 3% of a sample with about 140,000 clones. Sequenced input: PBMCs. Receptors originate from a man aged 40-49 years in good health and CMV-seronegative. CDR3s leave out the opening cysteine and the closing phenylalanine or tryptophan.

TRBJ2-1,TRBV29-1,SGGDRNPYEQF
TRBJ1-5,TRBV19,ASSIDLPYQPQH
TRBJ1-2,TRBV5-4,ASSPTGDGYT
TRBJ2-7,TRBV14,ASSPFGTGEDYEQY
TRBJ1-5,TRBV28,ASSLGGFGNQPQH
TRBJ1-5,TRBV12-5,ASGLALRQGGWKPQH
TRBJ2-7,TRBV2,ASSEFLQTPYEQY
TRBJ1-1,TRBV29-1,SGLRVAKRAEAF
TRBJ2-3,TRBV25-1,ASSEARGRDTQY
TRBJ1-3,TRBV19,ASSPGTGSGNTIY
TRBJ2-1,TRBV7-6,ASSLTGSSYNEQF
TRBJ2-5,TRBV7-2,VSSFNGRGLETQY
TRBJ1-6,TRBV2,ASSQGAGSRSYNSPLH
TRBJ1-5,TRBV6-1,ASSEAGGLRQPQH
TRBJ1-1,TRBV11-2,ASSSDRNTEAF
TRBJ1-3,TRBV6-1,ASSSQAPSGNTIY
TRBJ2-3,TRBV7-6,ASSSIGVSDTQY
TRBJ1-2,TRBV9,ASSVRGQGLYGYT
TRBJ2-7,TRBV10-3,AIKERGSYEQY
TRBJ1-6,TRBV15,ATSLQTGVNSPLH
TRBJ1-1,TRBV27,ASRRRGDTEAF
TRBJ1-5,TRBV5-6,ASSLGRVGSNQPQH
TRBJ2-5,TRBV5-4,ASSVGLAGQETQY
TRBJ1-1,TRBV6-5,ASSRDRAVTEAF
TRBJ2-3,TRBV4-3,ASSQSGTGVTDTQY
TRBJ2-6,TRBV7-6,ASSTGTSGDRSGANVLT
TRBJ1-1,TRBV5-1,ASSLGSVQGEAF
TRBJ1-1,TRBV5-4,ASSSGQMNTEAF
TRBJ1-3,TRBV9,ASSASFTESSGNTIY
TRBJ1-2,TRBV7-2,ASSLGDSYYGYT
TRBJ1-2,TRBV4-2,ASSPPGAGDGYT
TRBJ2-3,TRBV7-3,ASSFRDRSTDTQY
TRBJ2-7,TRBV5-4,ASRQQSSYEQY
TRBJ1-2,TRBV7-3,ASSTGPGDYGYT
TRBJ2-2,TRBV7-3,ASSSGHPNTGELF
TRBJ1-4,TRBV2,ASSDGRGGEKLF
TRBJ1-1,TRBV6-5,ASRNRGNTEAF
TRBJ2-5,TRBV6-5,ASSYAPGQGRETQY
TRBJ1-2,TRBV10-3,AISESGGPANYGYT
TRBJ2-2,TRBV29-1,SVVVGPTGELF
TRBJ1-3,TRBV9,ASSVALRGNTIY
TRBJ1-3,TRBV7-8,ASSLAAGSGNTIY
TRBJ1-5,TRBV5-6,ASSLSPRGNQPQH
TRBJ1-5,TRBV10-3,AISEGQVRQPQH
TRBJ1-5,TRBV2,ASSEAEGIGNQPQH
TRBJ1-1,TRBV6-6,ASSLPSQGGTEAF
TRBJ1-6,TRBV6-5,ASRTGLGSPLH
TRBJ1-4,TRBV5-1,ASSPRERGGGEKLF
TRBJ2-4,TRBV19,ASSPDRAKNIQY
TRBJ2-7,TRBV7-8,ASSYDRGTLEQY
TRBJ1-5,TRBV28,ASSLEGQPQH
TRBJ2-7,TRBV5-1,ASILVVSRAGGQY
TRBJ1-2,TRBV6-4,ASSDMLEGPNYGYT
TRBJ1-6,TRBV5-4,ASSLAGVGGRSSYNSPLH